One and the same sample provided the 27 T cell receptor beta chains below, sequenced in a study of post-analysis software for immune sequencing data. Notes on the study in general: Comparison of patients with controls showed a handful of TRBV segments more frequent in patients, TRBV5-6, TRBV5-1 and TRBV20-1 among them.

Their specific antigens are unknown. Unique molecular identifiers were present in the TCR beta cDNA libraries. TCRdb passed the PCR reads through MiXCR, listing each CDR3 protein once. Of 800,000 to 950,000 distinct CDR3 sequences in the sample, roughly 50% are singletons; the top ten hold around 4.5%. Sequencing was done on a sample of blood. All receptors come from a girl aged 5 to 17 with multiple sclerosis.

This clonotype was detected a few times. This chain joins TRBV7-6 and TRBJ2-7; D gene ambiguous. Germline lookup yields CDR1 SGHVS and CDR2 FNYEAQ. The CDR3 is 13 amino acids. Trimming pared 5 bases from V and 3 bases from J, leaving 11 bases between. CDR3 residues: CASSPWGGYEQYF. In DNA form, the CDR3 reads TGTGCCAGCAGCCCCTGGGGTGGCTACGAGCAGTACTTC.

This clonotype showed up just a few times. DNA for the CDR3: TGTGCCAGCTCATCGCCGGGACTAGAGTACTCGAAGCAGTACTTC. Its translation: CASSSPGLEYSKQYF. V gene TRBV18 combines with J gene TRBJ2-5; 8 bases align to TRBD2. The V and J ends lost 5 bases and 11 bases, in that order; junction bases with no gene match: 16. From germline, CDR1 is KGHSH and CDR2 LQKENI. CDR3 size: 15 residues.

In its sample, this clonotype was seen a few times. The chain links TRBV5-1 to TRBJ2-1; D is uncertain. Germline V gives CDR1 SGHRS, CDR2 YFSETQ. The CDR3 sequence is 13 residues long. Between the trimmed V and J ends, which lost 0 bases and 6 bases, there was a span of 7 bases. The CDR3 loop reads CASSLGVLNEQFF. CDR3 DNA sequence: TGCGCCAGCAGCTTGGGAGTCCTCAATGAGCAGTTCTTC. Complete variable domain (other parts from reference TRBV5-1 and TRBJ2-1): KAGVTQTPRYLIKTRGQQVTLSCSPISGHRSVSWYQQTPGQGLQFLFEYFSETQRNKGNFPGRFSGRQFSNSRSEMNVSTLELGDSALYLCASSLGVLNEQFFGPGTRLTVL.

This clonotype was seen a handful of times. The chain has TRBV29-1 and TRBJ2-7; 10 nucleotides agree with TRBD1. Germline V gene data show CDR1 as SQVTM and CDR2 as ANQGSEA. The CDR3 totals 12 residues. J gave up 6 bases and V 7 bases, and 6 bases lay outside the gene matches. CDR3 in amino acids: CSALTGGSEQYF. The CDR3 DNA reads TGCAGCGCCTTGACAGGGGGCTCCGAGCAGTACTTC.

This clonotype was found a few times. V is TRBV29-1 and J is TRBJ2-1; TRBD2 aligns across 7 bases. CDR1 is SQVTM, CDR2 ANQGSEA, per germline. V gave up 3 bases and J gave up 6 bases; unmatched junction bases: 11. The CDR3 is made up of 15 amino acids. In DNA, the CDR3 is TGCAGCGTTGACCGTTCCGCGGGAGTGGGCAATGAGCAGTTCTTC. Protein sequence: CSVDRSAGVGNEQFF.

DNA for the CDR3: TGCAGCGTTGAAGGGGGCGGGGGGAATGAGCAGTTCTTC. Its protein product is CSVEGGGGNEQFF. The rearrangement links TRBV29-1 to TRBJ2-1; 8 bases match TRBD2. J gave up 7 bases and V 1 base, and 3 bases lay outside the gene matches. This CDR3 is 13 amino acids long. Germline lookup yields CDR1 SQVTM and CDR2 ANQGSEA.

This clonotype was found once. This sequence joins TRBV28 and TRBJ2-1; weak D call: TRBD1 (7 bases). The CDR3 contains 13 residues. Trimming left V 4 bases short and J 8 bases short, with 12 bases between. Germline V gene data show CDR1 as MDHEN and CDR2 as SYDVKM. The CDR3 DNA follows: TGTGCCAGCAGTTGGGGCAGGGGGGATGAGCAGTTCTTC. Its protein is CASSWGRGDEQFF.

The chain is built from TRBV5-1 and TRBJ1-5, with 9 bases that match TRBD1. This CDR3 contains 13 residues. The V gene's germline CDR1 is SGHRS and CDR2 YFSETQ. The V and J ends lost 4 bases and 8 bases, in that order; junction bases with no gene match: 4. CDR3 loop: CASSLTGGEPQHF. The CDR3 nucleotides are TGCGCCAGCAGCCTCACAGGGGGCGAGCCCCAGCATTTT.

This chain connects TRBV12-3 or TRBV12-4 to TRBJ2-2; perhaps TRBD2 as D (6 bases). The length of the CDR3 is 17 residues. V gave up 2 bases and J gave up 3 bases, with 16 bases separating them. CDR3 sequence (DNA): TGTGCCAGCAGTTTAATCAGGTTAACGGGGGACACCGGGGAGCTGTTTTTT. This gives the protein CASSLIRLTGDTGELFF.

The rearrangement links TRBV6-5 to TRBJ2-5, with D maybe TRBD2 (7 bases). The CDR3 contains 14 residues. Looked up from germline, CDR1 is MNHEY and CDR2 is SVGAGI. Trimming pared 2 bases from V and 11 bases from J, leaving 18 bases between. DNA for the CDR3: TGTGCCAGCAGTTACGCCCGTCTAGGGGGGGAGCAGTACTTC. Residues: CASSYARLGGEQYF.

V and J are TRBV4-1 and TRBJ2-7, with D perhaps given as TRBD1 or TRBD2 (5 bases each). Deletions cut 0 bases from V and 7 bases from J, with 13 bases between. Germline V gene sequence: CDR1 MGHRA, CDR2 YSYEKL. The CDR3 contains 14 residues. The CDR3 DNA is TGCGCCAGCAGCCAAGACCCGGGACCTGGAGAGCAGTACTTC. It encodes CASSQDPGPGEQYF.

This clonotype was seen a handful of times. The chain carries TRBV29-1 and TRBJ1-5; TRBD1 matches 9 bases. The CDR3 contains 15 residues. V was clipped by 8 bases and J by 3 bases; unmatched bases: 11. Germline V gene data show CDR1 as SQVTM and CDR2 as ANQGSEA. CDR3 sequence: CSHWGRDRDNQPQHF. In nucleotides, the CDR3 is TGCAGCCACTGGGGTAGGGACAGGGACAATCAGCCCCAGCATTTT.

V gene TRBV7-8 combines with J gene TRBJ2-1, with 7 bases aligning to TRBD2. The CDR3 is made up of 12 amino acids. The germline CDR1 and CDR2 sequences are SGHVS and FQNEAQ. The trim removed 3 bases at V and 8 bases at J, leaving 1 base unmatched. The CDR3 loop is CASSFTSDEQFF. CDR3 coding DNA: TGTGCCAGCAGCTTTACTAGCGATGAGCAGTTCTTC.

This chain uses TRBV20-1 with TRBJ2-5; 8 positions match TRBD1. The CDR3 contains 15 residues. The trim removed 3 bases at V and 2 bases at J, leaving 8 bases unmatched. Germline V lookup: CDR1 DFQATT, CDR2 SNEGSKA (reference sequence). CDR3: CSARTGQGRQETQYF. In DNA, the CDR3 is TGCAGTGCTAGGACCGGACAGGGCCGACAAGAGACCCAGTACTTC.

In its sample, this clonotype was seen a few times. The DNA of the CDR3 is TGCAGCGCGGACAGGGGGAACACTGAAGCTTTCTTT. This codes for CSADRGNTEAFF. The genes are TRBV29-1 and TRBJ1-1; 9 bases are shared with TRBD1. The CDR3 is 12 residues long. Germline V gene sequence: CDR1 SQVTM, CDR2 ANQGSEA. With V trimmed by 7 bases and J by 1 base, 1 base remained unmatched.

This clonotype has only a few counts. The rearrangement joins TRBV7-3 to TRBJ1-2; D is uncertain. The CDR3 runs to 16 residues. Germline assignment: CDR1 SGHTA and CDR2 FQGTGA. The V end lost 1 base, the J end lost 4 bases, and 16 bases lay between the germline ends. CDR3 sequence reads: CASSLRRKRGPYGYTF. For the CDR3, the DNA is TGTGCCAGCAGCTTAAGACGGAAACGGGGTCCCTATGGCTACACCTTC.

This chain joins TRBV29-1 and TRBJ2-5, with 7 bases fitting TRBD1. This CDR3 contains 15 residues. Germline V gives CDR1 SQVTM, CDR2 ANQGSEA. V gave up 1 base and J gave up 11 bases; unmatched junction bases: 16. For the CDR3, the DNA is TGCAGCGTTGAAGCGACAGGGAGAAGATACAATGAGCAGTACTTC. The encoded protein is CSVEATGRRYNEQYF.

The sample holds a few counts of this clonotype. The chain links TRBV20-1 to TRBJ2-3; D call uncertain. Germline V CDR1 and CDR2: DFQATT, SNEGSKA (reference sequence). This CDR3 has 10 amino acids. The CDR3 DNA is TGCACCCCTGACAACCCTACGCAGTATTTT. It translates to CTPDNPTQYF.

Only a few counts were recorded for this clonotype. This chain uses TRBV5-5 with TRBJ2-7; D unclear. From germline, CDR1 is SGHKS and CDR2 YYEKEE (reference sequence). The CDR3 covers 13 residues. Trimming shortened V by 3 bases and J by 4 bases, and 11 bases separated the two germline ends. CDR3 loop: CASSWQASYEQYF. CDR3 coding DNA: TGTGCCAGCAGCTGGCAGGCTTCGTACGAGCAGTACTTC.

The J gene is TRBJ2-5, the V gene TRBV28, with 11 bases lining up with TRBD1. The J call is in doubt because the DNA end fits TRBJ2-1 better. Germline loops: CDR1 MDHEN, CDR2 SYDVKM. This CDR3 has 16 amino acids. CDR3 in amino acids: CASSNRRTGGQETQFF. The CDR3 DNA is TGTGCCAGCAGTAACCGTCGGACAGGGGGCCAAGAGACCCAGTTCTTC.

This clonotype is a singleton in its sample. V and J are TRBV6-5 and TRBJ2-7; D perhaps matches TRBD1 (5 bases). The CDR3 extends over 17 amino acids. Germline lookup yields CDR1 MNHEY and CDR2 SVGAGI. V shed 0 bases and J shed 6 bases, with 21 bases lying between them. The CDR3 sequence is CASSYSMDLGLAAEQYF. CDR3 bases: TGTGCCAGCAGTTACTCGATGGATCTGGGGCTCGCGGCCGAGCAGTACTTC.

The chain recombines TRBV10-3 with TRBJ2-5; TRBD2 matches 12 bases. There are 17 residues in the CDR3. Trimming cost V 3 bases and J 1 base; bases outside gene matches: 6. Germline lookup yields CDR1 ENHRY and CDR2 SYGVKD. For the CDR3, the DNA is TGTGCCATCAGTGACCTTGGACTAGCGGGATCCCAAGAGACCCAGTACTTC. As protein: CAISDLGLAGSQETQYF.

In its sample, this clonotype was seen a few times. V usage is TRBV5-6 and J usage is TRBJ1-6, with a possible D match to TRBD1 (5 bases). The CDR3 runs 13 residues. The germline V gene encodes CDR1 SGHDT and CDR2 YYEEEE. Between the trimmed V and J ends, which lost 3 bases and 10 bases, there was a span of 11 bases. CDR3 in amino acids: CASSSDTGSPLHF. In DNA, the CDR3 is TGTGCCAGCAGCTCGGACACGGGCTCACCCCTCCACTTT.

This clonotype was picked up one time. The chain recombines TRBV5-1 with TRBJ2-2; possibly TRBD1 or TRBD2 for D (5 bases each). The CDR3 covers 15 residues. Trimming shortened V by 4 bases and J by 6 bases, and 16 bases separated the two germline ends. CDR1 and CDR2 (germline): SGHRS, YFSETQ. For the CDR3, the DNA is TGCGCCAGCAGCCTCCTTGGGGGTATGGCCGGGGAGCTGTTTTTT. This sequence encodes CASSLLGGMAGELFF.

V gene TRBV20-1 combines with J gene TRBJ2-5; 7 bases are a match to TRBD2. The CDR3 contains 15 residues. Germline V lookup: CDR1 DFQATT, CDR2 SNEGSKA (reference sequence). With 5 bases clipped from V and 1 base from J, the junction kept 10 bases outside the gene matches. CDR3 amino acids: CSAYPSGGIQETQYF. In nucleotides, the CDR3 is TGCAGTGCTTACCCCTCGGGAGGTATCCAAGAGACCCAGTACTTC.

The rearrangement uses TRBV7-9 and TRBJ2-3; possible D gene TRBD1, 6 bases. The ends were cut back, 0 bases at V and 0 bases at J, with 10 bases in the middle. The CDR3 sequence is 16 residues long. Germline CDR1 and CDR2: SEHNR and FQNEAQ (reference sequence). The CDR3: CASSLADRSSTDTQYF. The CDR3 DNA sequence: TGTGCCAGCAGCTTAGCGGACAGATCTAGCACAGATACGCAGTATTTT.

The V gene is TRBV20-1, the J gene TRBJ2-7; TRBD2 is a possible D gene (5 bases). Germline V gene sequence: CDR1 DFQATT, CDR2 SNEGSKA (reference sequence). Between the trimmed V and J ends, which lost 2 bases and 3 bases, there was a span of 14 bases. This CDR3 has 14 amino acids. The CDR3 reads CSARNHKEDYEQYF. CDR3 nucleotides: TGCAGTGCTAGAAACCACAAGGAGGACTACGAGCAGTACTTC.